Shown below are 23 T cell receptor beta chains from a single sample sequenced in a study of control samples from healthy donors and cancer patients. TCRdb keeps only in-frame clones here, not all; method: immunoSEQ multiplex PCR. In the table there are some 71,000 clones, roughly 89% of which are singletons. Specimen: PBMCs. The receptors were gathered from a man in his sixties with colorectal cancer.

This sequence joins TRBV30 and TRBJ2-2; D might be TRBD1 (6 bases). In germline, CDR1 is GTSNPN, CDR2 SVGIG (reference sequence). The length of the CDR3 is 15 residues. V was trimmed by 2 bases and J by 1 base, leaving 11 bases between them. The CDR3: CAWSFLGQNTGELFF. For the CDR3, the DNA is TGTGCCTGGAGTTTTCTGGGACAGAACACCGGGGAGCTGTTTTTT.

In DNA, the CDR3 is TGTGCCAGCAGCGTCTCGAGTACCGGGGAGCTGTTTTTT. Translating it yields CASSVSSTGELFF. This sequence joins TRBV9 and TRBJ2-2; no firm D call. Germline CDR1 and CDR2: SGDLS and YYNGEE. The ends were cut back, 2 bases at V and 5 bases at J, with 7 bases in the middle. This CDR3 is built from 13 residues.

The chain is built from TRBV21-1 and TRBJ1-6. TRBV21-1 constitutes a pseudogene. CDR3 size: 14 residues. The CDR3 protein is CASSRDRDNSPLHF. DNA of the CDR3: TGTGCCAGCAGCCGGGACCGGGATAATTCACCCCTCCACTTT.

This rearrangement joins TRBV30 to TRBJ2-1, with 11 bases fitting TRBD1. Germline V lookup: CDR1 GTSNPN, CDR2 SVGIG (reference sequence). This CDR3 is 15 amino acids long. J lost 9 bases, V lost 3 bases, and 10 bases had no gene match. The CDR3 here is CAWSRGQGASFEQFF. The CDR3 nucleotides are TGTGCCTGGAGCCGAGGACAGGGGGCTAGCTTTGAGCAGTTCTTC.

The chain joins TRBV15 to TRBJ2-3; D is unresolved. This CDR3 comprises 16 residues. V was trimmed by 1 base and J by 6 bases, leaving 17 bases between them. Germline V CDR1 and CDR2: LNHNV, YYDKDF (reference sequence). CDR3 bases: TGTGCCACCAGCAGAGCGCGGACGGCTGGAACGGATACGCAGTATTTT. Translating it yields CATSRARTAGTDTQYF.

V and J are TRBV2 and TRBJ2-1; D is undetermined. The CDR3 covers 14 residues. Germline CDR1 SNHLY, CDR2 FYNNEI. Deletions cut 1 base from V and 2 bases from J, with 6 bases between. CDR3 sequence (DNA): TGTGCCAGCAGTGAAGTGGCGGCCTACAATGAGCAGTTCTTC. Translation gives CASSEVAAYNEQFF.

This chain links TRBV6-2 or TRBV6-3 with TRBJ2-2; 7 nucleotides align to TRBD2. With V trimmed by 6 bases and J by 5 bases, 9 bases remained unmatched. The CDR3 consists of 15 residues. CDR1 MNHEY and CDR2 SVGEGT come from the germline V gene. CDR3 protein: CASRYAGVWTGELFF. In DNA form, the CDR3 reads TGTGCCAGCAGATACGCGGGGGTATGGACCGGGGAGCTGTTTTTT.

V gene TRBV7-2 combines with J gene TRBJ1-4, with 7 bases aligning to TRBD1. In germline, CDR1 is SGHTA, CDR2 FQGNSA. This CDR3 is 15 amino acids long. The ends lost 6 bases at V and 3 bases at J; junction bases unmatched: 7. The CDR3 loop reads CASSPQGGPNEKLFF. CDR3 bases: TGTGCCAGCAGTCCTCAGGGGGGACCTAATGAAAAACTGTTTTTT.

The V gene is TRBV27, the J gene TRBJ1-2, with unresolved D. Germline V CDR1 and CDR2: MNHEY, SMNVEV (reference sequence). Trimming shortened V by 5 bases and J by 8 bases, and 21 bases separated the two germline ends. The CDR3 is 15 amino acids. CDR3 region: CASSPTGWTTGGYTF. The CDR3 DNA follows: TGTGCCAGCAGTCCAACGGGTTGGACTACGGGAGGCTACACCTTC.

The chain recombines TRBV9 with TRBJ1-2; D is unclear. CDR1 SGDLS and CDR2 YYNGEE come from the germline V gene. The CDR3 sequence is 14 residues long. V was clipped by 4 bases and J by 5 bases, with 15 bases between them. CDR3 in amino acids: CASSPGEAPYGYTF. Written as DNA, the CDR3 is TGTGCCAGCAGCCCCGGAGAGGCCCCTTATGGCTACACCTTC.

This chain links TRBV27 with TRBJ2-5; D is unclear. The CDR3 consists of 15 residues. V was shortened by 3 bases and J by 0 bases, with 11 bases between the two germline ends. Germline V gene data show CDR1 as MNHEY and CDR2 as SMNVEV (reference sequence). The chain's CDR3 is CASSFRAAYQETQYF. CDR3 sequence (DNA): TGTGCCAGCAGTTTTAGGGCAGCGTACCAAGAGACCCAGTACTTC.

The CDR3 loop is CASSVGWDSSGNTIYF. The CDR3 nucleotides read TGTGCCAGCAGCGTAGGGTGGGACAGCTCTGGAAACACCATATATTTT. The J gene is TRBJ1-3, the V gene TRBV9, with 7 bases that match TRBD1. The CDR3 sequence is 16 residues long. Germline trimming cut 0 bases from V and 0 bases from J; bases unmatched to any gene: 3. The germline V gene encodes CDR1 SGDLS and CDR2 YYNGEE.

As regards this clone: Compared with germline, one end of the junction differs, possibly owing to a read error. The rearrangement joins TRBV7-2 to TRBJ2-1; D uncertain. The CDR3 is 11 residues long. CDR1 and CDR2 (germline): SGHTA, FQGNSA. CDR3 coding DNA: TGTGCCAGCCATTCTCCTAATGGGCAGTTCTTC. This translates into CASHSPNGQFF. The whole variable domain, remainder taken from reference TRBV7-2 and TRBJ2-1, is GAGVSQSPSNKVTEKGKDVELRCDPISGHTALYWYRQSLGQGLEFLIYFQGNSAPDKSGLPSDRFSAERTGGSVSTLTIQRTQQEDSAVYLCASHSPNGQFFGPGTRLTVL.

The gene calls are TRBV6-1 and TRBJ2-6, with D unclear. Germline CDR1 reads MNHNS; CDR2 reads SASEGT. The germline V and J ends were trimmed by 1 base and 1 base, with 8 bases remaining between them. The CDR3 contains 16 residues. CDR3: CASSEVWRSGANVLTF. The CDR3 DNA sequence: TGTGCCAGCAGTGAAGTATGGCGTTCTGGGGCCAACGTCCTGACTTTC.

The chain joins TRBV23-1 to TRBJ2-2; TRBD1 or TRBD2 may be the D gene (5 bases each). TRBV23-1 is classed as an ORF, of uncertain function. The ends were cut back, 3 bases at V and 2 bases at J, with 13 bases in the middle. This CDR3 comprises 16 residues. Written as DNA, the CDR3 is TGCGCCAGCAGTCACCCGACCCGGGACAACACCGGGGAGCTGTTTTTT. It translates to CASSHPTRDNTGELFF.

The V call is TRBV19, the J call TRBJ1-5; D possibly corresponds to TRBD1 (5 bases). This CDR3 is 13 amino acids long. Germline V gene lookup returns CDR1 LNHDA and CDR2 SQIVND (reference sequence). Deletions cut 3 bases from V and 7 bases from J, with 10 bases between. In nucleotides, the CDR3 is TGTGCCAGTAGTATTACGGGGGACCAGCCCCAGCATTTT. Its translation is CASSITGDQPQHF.

The rearrangement joins TRBV6-4 to TRBJ1-2; possible D gene TRBD1, 6 bases. Germline CDR1 is MRHNA and CDR2 is SNTAGT. This CDR3 has 17 amino acids. The V end was cut by 3 bases, the J end by 4 bases, with 21 bases between. CDR3 region: CASSESFLTGSGYGYTF. Here the CDR3 DNA reads TGTGCCAGCAGTGAATCCTTCCTAACAGGGTCGGGCTATGGCTACACCTTC.

V and J are TRBV29-1 and TRBJ2-7; tentative D call: TRBD1 (5 bases). Germline assignment: CDR1 SQVTM and CDR2 ANQGSEA. With 4 bases removed from V and 5 bases from J, the gap between germline ends came to 18 bases. The CDR3 length is 14 residues. Here the CDR3 DNA reads TGCAGCGTTGTAGGCAGACAGCCCCCTCACGAGCAGTACTTC. As protein: CSVVGRQPPHEQYF.

The rearrangement links TRBV19 to TRBJ2-4; D is tentatively TRBD1 or TRBD2 (5 bases each). This CDR3 has 16 residues. V gave up 5 bases and J gave up 0 bases, with 14 bases separating them. The germline V gene has CDR1 LNHDA and CDR2 SQIVND (reference sequence). CDR3 in amino acids: CASSPGRLLAKNIQYF. The CDR3 nucleotides are TGTGCCAGTAGTCCGGGACGGCTATTAGCCAAAAACATTCAGTACTTC.

The chain uses TRBV27 and TRBJ1-2, with D possibly matching TRBD1 (6 bases). Germline V gene data show CDR1 as MNHEY and CDR2 as SMNVEV (reference sequence). V was pared by 4 bases and J by 4 bases, with 19 bases between. CDR3 length: 16 residues. This chain's CDR3 is CASSSRRGGQGYGYTF. The CDR3 DNA follows: TGTGCCAGCAGTTCCCGAAGGGGGGGGCAAGGCTATGGCTACACCTTC.

CDR3 in amino acids: CASSLGQGTDTQYF. CDR3 bases: TGTGCCAGCAGTCTAGGACAGGGCACAGATACGCAGTATTTT. V usage is TRBV7-2 and J usage is TRBJ2-3; TRBD1 matches 7 bases. V lost 6 bases, J lost 1 base, and 4 bases stayed unmatched. This CDR3 is built from 14 residues. Per the germline V gene, CDR1 is SGHTA and CDR2 is FQGNSA.

This clone was seen only once. V and J are TRBV4-1 and TRBJ1-5; 9 bases match TRBD1. Germline trimming cut 4 bases from V and 5 bases from J; bases unmatched to any gene: 3. CDR3 length equals 14 residues. Germline V lookup: CDR1 MGHRA, CDR2 YSYEKL. CDR3 loop: CASSRGQGYQPQHF. CDR3 sequence (DNA): TGCGCCAGCAGCCGGGGACAGGGTTATCAGCCCCAGCATTTT.

V and J are TRBV25-1 and TRBJ2-7; 11 bases align to TRBD1. V dropped 5 bases and J dropped 3; count of bases not matched to a gene: 6. The CDR3 spans 15 residues. Germline V CDR1 and CDR2: MGHDK, SYGVNS. The CDR3 here is CASSRGQGEFYEQYF. CDR3 DNA: TGTGCCAGCAGTAGGGGACAGGGGGAGTTCTACGAGCAGTACTTC.